This T cell receptor (beta chain) originates from a study of human T cells and chemical hapten exposure. The V gene end was trimmed by 0 bases and the J gene end by 3 bases; junction bases not matched to a gene: 8. The CDR3 contains 17 residues. Germline CDR1 reads SGHRS; CDR2 reads YFSETQ. This clonotype was observed many times. This sample's time point: patch test 1, 2 weeks after DPC sensitization. Treatment given: therapeutic diphenylcyclopropenone sensitization with weekly scalp DPC. TCRdb re-called the RACE reads with MiXCR, one entry per CDR3 protein. The sample comprises some 81,000 distinct CDR3 sequences, 7.5% to 9% of which are singletons, and roughly 1.5% rests with the top ten.

The TCR was taken from a woman in her twenties or thirties with alopecia areata. Some clones in this sample may be carry-over from other donors' samples. The specimen comprised whole blood, sampled in connection with sensitization to the hapten diphenylcyclopropenone (DPC). V is TRBV5-1 and J is TRBJ2-1, with TRBD2 matching over 8 bases. The CDR3 spells CASSLVIIRGGYNEQFF. In DNA, the CDR3 is TGCGCCAGCAGCTTGGTTATTATCCGGGGGGGCTACAATGAGCAGTTCTTC.